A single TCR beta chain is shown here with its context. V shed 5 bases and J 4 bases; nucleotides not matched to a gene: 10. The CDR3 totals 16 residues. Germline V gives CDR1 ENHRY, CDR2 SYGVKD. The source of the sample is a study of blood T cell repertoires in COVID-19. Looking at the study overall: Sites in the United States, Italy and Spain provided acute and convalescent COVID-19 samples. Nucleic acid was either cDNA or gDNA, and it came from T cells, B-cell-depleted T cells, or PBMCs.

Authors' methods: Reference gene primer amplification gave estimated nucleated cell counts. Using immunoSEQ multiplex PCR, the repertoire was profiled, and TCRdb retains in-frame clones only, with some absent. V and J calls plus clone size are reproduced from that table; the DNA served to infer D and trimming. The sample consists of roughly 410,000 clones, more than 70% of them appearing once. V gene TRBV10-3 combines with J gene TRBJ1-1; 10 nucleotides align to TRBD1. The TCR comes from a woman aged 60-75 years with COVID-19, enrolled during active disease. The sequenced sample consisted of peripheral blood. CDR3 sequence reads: CAISPTGTGVGTEAFF. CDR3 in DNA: TGTGCCATCAGTCCGACCGGGACAGGGGTGGGCACTGAAGCTTTCTTT.